The 27 T cell receptor beta chains below were found in one sample sequenced in a study of shared clonotypes between healthy human individuals. Data came from immunoSEQ multiplex PCR; TCRdb stores just in-frame clones and leaves some out. The profile shows some 2,100,000 clones, approximately 94% of them singletons. Material: naive CD4+ T cells sorted from blood. The sample's subset: CD45RA+ positively selected. Every receptor here comes from a young man in good health.

The gene calls are TRBV6-6 and TRBJ1-5; D gene unclear. V was shortened by 2 bases and J by 3 bases, with 5 bases between the two germline ends. The CDR3 is made up of 13 amino acids. From germline, CDR1 is MNHNY and CDR2 SVGAGI (reference sequence). This CDR3 reads CASSYTVNQPQHF. For the CDR3, the DNA is TGTGCCAGCAGTTACACGGTCAATCAGCCCCAGCATTTT.

The chain recombines TRBV6-5 with TRBJ1-3; weak D call: TRBD1 (5 bases). V gave up 2 bases and J gave up 0 bases, with 11 bases separating them. The CDR3 is made up of 16 amino acids. Germline loops: CDR1 MNHEY, CDR2 SVGAGI. The CDR3 sequence is CASSYRDRSSGNTIYF. Written as DNA, the CDR3 is TGTGCCAGCAGTTACAGGGACCGCAGCTCTGGAAACACCATATATTTT.

This chain uses TRBV2 with TRBJ2-1, with D perhaps TRBD1 or TRBD2 (6 bases each). The V and J ends lost 8 bases and 0 bases respectively, with 11 bases between them. Germline V gene data show CDR1 as SNHLY and CDR2 as FYNNEI. CDR3 length: 14 residues. The CDR3 DNA reads as TGTGCCAGCTTAGGGGGGAGCTCCTACAATGAGCAGTTCTTC. Translating gives CASLGGSSYNEQFF.

V is TRBV5-1 and J is TRBJ1-4; D not certain. This CDR3 has 16 residues. Germline loops: CDR1 SGHRS, CDR2 YFSETQ. V shed 4 bases and J shed 4 bases, with 17 bases lying between them. In DNA, the CDR3 is TGCGCCAGCAGCCAACCAGACGGGTACCTTAATGAAAAACTGTTTTTT. The encoded protein is CASSQPDGYLNEKLFF.

The chain links TRBV5-1 to TRBJ1-4, with 7 bases lining up with TRBD1. Trimming cost V 4 bases and J 3 bases; bases outside gene matches: 6. Germline V CDR1 and CDR2: SGHRS, YFSETQ. The CDR3 runs 15 residues. The CDR3 here is CASSTQGQSNEKLFF. The CDR3 DNA reads TGCGCCAGCAGCACCCAGGGACAGTCTAATGAAAAACTGTTTTTT.

This sequence joins TRBV5-8 and TRBJ1-5; 10 positions agree with TRBD1. V was clipped by 3 bases and J by 3 bases; unmatched bases: 3. This CDR3 comprises 15 residues. Per the germline V gene, CDR1 is SGHTS and CDR2 is YDEGEE. The CDR3 bases are TGTGCCAGCAGCTGGGACAGGGGTGACAATCAGCCCCAGCATTTT. It encodes CASSWDRGDNQPQHF.

The genes are TRBV5-4 and TRBJ2-3, with 10 bases matching TRBD2. CDR1 and CDR2 (germline): SGHNT, YYREEE (reference sequence). V lost 4 bases to trimming and J lost 0 bases; unmatched junction nucleotides: 5. This CDR3 has 16 amino acids. CDR3 in amino acids: CASSLRTSGSTDTQYF. CDR3 nucleotide sequence: TGTGCCAGCAGCCTCCGGACTAGCGGAAGCACAGATACGCAGTATTTT.

V gene TRBV6-5 combines with J gene TRBJ2-3, with 12 bases fitting TRBD2. V was clipped by 6 bases and J by 5 bases; unmatched bases: 6. The CDR3 is 15 amino acids. CDR1 is MNHEY and CDR2 is SVGAGI in the germline V gene. The chain's CDR3 is CASRLAGGLGDTQYF. As DNA, the CDR3 is TGTGCCAGCAGACTAGCGGGAGGTTTGGGAGATACGCAGTATTTT.

The chain is built from TRBV18 and TRBJ2-5; possibly TRBD1 for D (6 bases). The germline gives CDR1 KGHSH, CDR2 LQKENI. The CDR3 has 14 residues. Trimming removed 0 bases from V and 3 bases from J, with 8 bases in between. The CDR3 DNA is TGTGCCAGCTCACCACCAACAGGGAAAGAGACCCAGTACTTC. This codes for CASSPPTGKETQYF.

V gene TRBV28 combines with J gene TRBJ1-5, with D maybe TRBD1 (6 bases). With 5 bases removed from V and 3 bases from J, the gap between germline ends came to 14 bases. CDR1 and CDR2 from the germline V gene are MDHEN and SYDVKM. The CDR3 is 15 amino acids. CDR3 DNA sequence: TGTGCCAGCAGTCCCCCACAGGGTGACAATCAGCCCCAGCATTTT. Translation: CASSPPQGDNQPQHF.

The chain couples TRBV6-1 to TRBJ1-5; 7 nucleotides match TRBD1. The CDR3 sequence is 13 residues long. The germline CDR1 and CDR2 sequences are MNHNS and SASEGT. Losses at the gene ends were 9 bases for V and 0 bases for J; bases not matched to a gene: 2. The CDR3 spells CASGQDSNQPQHF. The DNA for the CDR3 is TGTGCCAGTGGACAGGATAGCAATCAGCCCCAGCATTTT.

The rearrangement uses TRBV5-4 and TRBJ2-5; 9 nucleotides agree with TRBD2. The V gene's germline CDR1 is SGHNT and CDR2 YYREEE (reference sequence). With 3 bases clipped from V and 1 base from J, the junction kept 7 bases outside the gene matches. This CDR3 has 16 residues. Here the CDR3 reads CASSSVATSGQETQYF. The CDR3 DNA reads TGTGCCAGCAGCTCCGTCGCGACTAGCGGCCAAGAGACCCAGTACTTC.

The rearrangement joins TRBV19 to TRBJ2-7; 8 bases line up with TRBD2. V trimming: 5 bases; J trimming: 7 bases; junction bases outside the gene matches: 7. This CDR3 has 13 amino acids. CDR1 LNHDA and CDR2 SQIVND come from the germline V gene (reference sequence). The DNA of the CDR3 is TGTGCCAGTAGTGTCACTAGCGGATTAGAGCAGTACTTC. Translation gives CASSVTSGLEQYF. The full variable domain, rest sourced from reference TRBV19 and TRBJ2-7, is DGGITQSPKYLFRKEGQNVTLSCEQNLNHDAMYWYRQDPGQGLRLIYYSQIVNDFQKGDIAEGYSVSREKKESFPLTVTSAQKNPTAFYLCASSVTSGLEQYFGPGTRLTVT.

This clone was seen once. The chain carries TRBV6-6 and TRBJ2-2; no clear D gene. V lost 2 bases and J 0 bases, leaving 10 bases between the germline ends. The CDR3 contains 16 residues. CDR1 is MNHNY and CDR2 is SVGAGI in the germline V gene (reference sequence). The CDR3 sequence is CASSYVSAANTGELFF. The CDR3, as DNA: TGTGCCAGCAGTTACGTCAGTGCCGCGAACACCGGGGAGCTGTTTTTT.

The rearrangement joins TRBV29-1 to TRBJ2-2, with D perhaps matching TRBD1 (6 bases). Trimming left V 6 bases short and J 1 base short, with 21 bases between. This CDR3 spans 17 amino acids. The germline V gene has CDR1 SQVTM and CDR2 ANQGSEA. CDR3 nucleotides: TGCAGCGTCCCTAGGGATACAGGGTTGTTGAACACCGGGGAGCTGTTTTTT. This gives the protein CSVPRDTGLLNTGELFF.

The CDR3 coding sequence is TGTGCCAGCGGGGTGACTGGGGCCAACGTCCTGACTTTC. Amino acid sequence: CASGVTGANVLTF. The chain is built from TRBV27 and TRBJ2-6; D unresolved. V was shortened by 8 bases and J by 2 bases, with 7 bases between the two germline ends. Per the germline V gene, CDR1 is MNHEY and CDR2 is SMNVEV (reference sequence). The CDR3 consists of 13 residues.

As for this clone: Distinct nucleotide sequences in the sample also encode this CDR3. The V and J genes are TRBV6-1 and TRBJ1-2; a possible D gene is TRBD1 (5 bases). The CDR3 contains 13 residues. Trimming took 5 bases from V and 3 from J, leaving 10 bases between them. The germline CDR1 and CDR2 sequences are MNHNS and SASEGT. The CDR3 reads CASSLDRDYGYTF. The CDR3, as DNA: TGTGCCAGCAGTTTAGACAGAGACTATGGCTACACCTTC.

This clone was picked up one time. The chain joins TRBV7-3 to TRBJ2-5; D not certain. This CDR3 contains 13 residues. The V and J ends lost 6 bases and 5 bases respectively, with 13 bases between them. Germline loops: CDR1 SGHTA, CDR2 FQGTGA. Here the CDR3 DNA reads TGTGCCAGCAGAAGGATTCCGCCGGAGACCCAGTACTTC. Residues: CASRRIPPETQYF.

The chain uses TRBV19 and TRBJ2-2; the D is unclear. Per germline, CDR1 LNHDA and CDR2 SQIVND (reference sequence). The CDR3 runs 15 residues. The V end lost 3 bases, the J end lost 4 bases, and 12 bases lay between the germline ends. CDR3 nucleotide sequence: TGTGCCAGTAGTATCGGAAGCGTTGGCACCGGGGAGCTGTTTTTT. It encodes CASSIGSVGTGELFF.

For this clone: The same CDR3 arises from other DNA sequences in this sample as well. The gene calls are TRBV30 and TRBJ2-7; possibly TRBD2 for D (6 bases). CDR1 GTSNPN and CDR2 SVGIG come from the germline V gene (reference sequence). CDR3 length: 13 residues. Trimming pared 2 bases from V and 2 bases from J, leaving 10 bases between. For the CDR3, the DNA is TGTGCCTGGAGTTCGGGACTCGCCTACGAGCAGTACTTC. Translated: CAWSSGLAYEQYF.

The chain employs TRBV5-1 and TRBJ2-3; 7 bases map to TRBD2. V lost 5 bases to trimming and J lost 6 bases; unmatched junction nucleotides: 9. There are 14 residues in the CDR3. Germline V gives CDR1 SGHRS, CDR2 YFSETQ. As DNA, the CDR3 is TGCGCCAGCAGGGTCGCGGGGCGGGAGGATACGCAGTATTTT. Its translation: CASRVAGREDTQYF.

This chain links TRBV5-1 with TRBJ1-3; a weak D match, TRBD1 (6 bases). Germline V CDR1 and CDR2: SGHRS, YFSETQ. This CDR3 is 14 amino acids long. V lost 4 bases and J 0 bases, leaving 8 bases between the germline ends. CDR3 protein: CASSQGTSGNTIYF. DNA for the CDR3: TGCGCCAGCAGCCAGGGGACCTCTGGAAACACCATATATTTT.

The rearrangement uses TRBV28 and TRBJ2-7; a possible D gene is TRBD1 (6 bases). In germline, CDR1 is MDHEN, CDR2 SYDVKM. There are 15 residues in the CDR3. V gave up 4 bases and J gave up 4 bases, with 17 bases separating them. The CDR3 nucleotides read TGTGCCAGCAGTTCCGCCCTAACAGGGCGGTACGAGCAGTACTTC. Protein sequence: CASSSALTGRYEQYF.

The V gene is TRBV13, the J gene TRBJ1-6; D might be TRBD1 (6 bases). The CDR3 has 15 residues. Trimming removed 0 bases at V and 10 bases at J, with 13 bases between. Germline lookup yields CDR1 PRHDT and CDR2 FYEKMQ (reference sequence). CDR3 sequence (DNA): TGTGCCAGCAGCTTAGGGACAGGCGGCCACTCACCCCTCCACTTT. This codes for CASSLGTGGHSPLHF.

This clone was counted once. The chain joins TRBV9 to TRBJ1-2; D might be TRBD1 (5 bases). Germline V gives CDR1 SGDLS, CDR2 YYNGEE. This CDR3 region has 12 residues. V shed 7 bases and J shed 4 bases, with 11 bases lying between them. CDR3 bases: TGTGCCAGCGCACGGGGGGTCTATGGCTACACCTTC. It is translated as CASARGVYGYTF.

This clone was observed once. The gene calls are TRBV5-8 and TRBJ2-7, with 11 bases aligning to TRBD2. Looked up from germline, CDR1 is SGHTS and CDR2 is YDEGEE. J gave up 2 bases and V 4 bases, and 11 bases lay outside the gene matches. CDR3 length: 17 residues. The CDR3 protein is CASSPLPGTSGTYEQYF. The CDR3 DNA reads as TGTGCCAGCAGCCCGCTCCCTGGGACTAGCGGTACCTACGAGCAGTACTTC.

V is TRBV18 and J is TRBJ2-7; 7 bases align to TRBD2. The CDR3 length is 16 residues. V lost 3 bases to trimming and J lost 1 base; unmatched junction nucleotides: 9. CDR1 and CDR2 (germline): KGHSH, LQKENI. This CDR3 is CASSPGLADLSYEQYF. CDR3 nucleotides: TGTGCCAGCTCACCCGGTCTAGCGGACCTTTCCTACGAGCAGTACTTC.